These 16 T cell receptor beta chains were sequenced from one sample in a study of radiotherapy plus CTLA-4 blockade in lung cancer. Only in-frame clones appear in the TCRdb table, and some are missing; sequencing was by immunoSEQ multiplex PCR. Seen here are some 40,000 clones, more than 75% observed once, and the top ten hold around a quarter. The sequences come from peripheral blood, collected from a patient treated with radiotherapy plus ipilimumab. These receptors were taken from a human donor with non-small cell lung cancer that progressed on radiotherapy plus ipilimumab.

This clone was seen a single time. The rearrangement joins TRBV19 to TRBJ2-6; 7 bases fit TRBD1. The V gene end was trimmed by 4 bases and the J gene end by 0 bases; junction bases not matched to a gene: 9. The CDR3 loop spans 18 amino acids. Germline values: CDR1 LNHDA, CDR2 SQIVND (reference sequence). The CDR3: CASSTPKTGSSGANVLTF. CDR3 nucleotides: TGTGCCAGTAGTACCCCCAAGACAGGGAGCTCTGGGGCCAACGTCCTGACTTTC. The entire variable domain, with the rest obtained from reference TRBV19 and TRBJ2-6, is as follows: DGGITQSPKYLFRKEGQNVTLSCEQNLNHDAMYWYRQDPGQGLRLIYYSQIVNDFQKGDIAEGYSVSREKKESFPLTVTSAQKNPTAFYLCASSTPKTGSSGANVLTFGAGSRLTVL.

CDR3 nucleotide sequence: TGCAGTGCTCAAGCCACTGAAGCTTTCTTT. Encoded protein: CSAQATEAFF. The J gene is TRBJ1-1, the V gene TRBV20-1; D is uncertain. From germline, CDR1 is DFQATT and CDR2 SNEGSKA (reference sequence). This CDR3 has 10 amino acids. V lost 5 bases to trimming and J lost 4 bases, with 5 bases between them.

V gene TRBV7-2 combines with J gene TRBJ1-3; 8 nucleotides line up with TRBD1. The V gene's germline CDR1 is SGHTA and CDR2 FQGNSA. V was clipped by 5 bases and J by 0 bases; unmatched bases: 6. This CDR3 is built from 16 residues. CDR3 coding DNA: TGTGCCAGCAGCGAGACAGGGGCCGGCTCTGGAAACACCATATATTTT. Translating it yields CASSETGAGSGNTIYF.

The chain recombines TRBV13 with TRBJ2-7; perhaps TRBD2 as D (5 bases). Germline V CDR1 and CDR2: PRHDT, FYEKMQ (reference sequence). There are 13 residues in the CDR3. Trimming left V 1 base short and J 4 bases short, with 8 bases between. DNA of the CDR3: TGTGCCAGCAGCTTAGTAGGGAGTTACGAGCAGTACTTC. This codes for CASSLVGSYEQYF.

V is TRBV9 and J is TRBJ2-2; TRBD1 might be the D (5 bases). Germline CDR1 and CDR2: SGDLS and YYNGEE. Trimming left V 3 bases short and J 5 bases short, with 11 bases between. The CDR3 contains 14 residues. CDR3 sequence reads: CASSARVGTGELFF. In DNA form, the CDR3 reads TGTGCCAGCAGCGCCAGGGTGGGTACCGGGGAGCTGTTTTTT.

This sequence joins TRBV2 and TRBJ1-2; 9 bases map to TRBD1. Germline CDR1 is SNHLY and CDR2 is FYNNEI. V lost 5 bases, J lost 7 bases, and 5 bases stayed unmatched. CDR3 size: 13 residues. The DNA of the CDR3 is TGTGCCAGCAGTTTGGGACAGGGCTTTGGCTACACCTTC. Amino acid sequence: CASSLGQGFGYTF.

This chain joins TRBV13 and TRBJ1-2; unclear D gene. Trimming pared 0 bases from V and 5 bases from J, leaving 10 bases between. The germline gives CDR1 PRHDT, CDR2 FYEKMQ (reference sequence). The CDR3 is 14 residues long. CDR3 nucleotides: TGTGCCAGCAGCTTAGGGGGAGCACTTTATGGCTACACCTTC. Residues: CASSLGGALYGYTF. Full variable domain (outside the CDR3, taken from reference TRBV13 and TRBJ1-2): AAGVIQSPRHLIKEKRETATLKCYPIPRHDTVYWYQQGPGQDPQFLISFYEKMQSDKGSIPDRFSAQQFSDYHSELNMSSLELGDSALYFCASSLGGALYGYTFGSGTRLTVV.

The V and J genes are TRBV2 and TRBJ2-5; 11 bases fit TRBD2. The CDR3 extends over 13 amino acids. The V gene end was trimmed by 8 bases and the J gene end by 4 bases; junction bases not matched to a gene: 3. Germline V gene lookup returns CDR1 SNHLY and CDR2 FYNNEI. DNA for the CDR3: TGTGCCAGCTGTACTAGCGGGGGAGAGACCCAGTACTTC. It codes for CASCTSGGETQYF.

The gene calls are TRBV6-6 and TRBJ2-1, with D possibly matching TRBD1 (5 bases). This CDR3 region has 15 residues. The V gene lost 5 bases and the J gene lost 0 bases, with 11 bases spanning the gap. Germline-derived CDR1 and CDR2 are MNHNY and SVGAGI (reference sequence). The CDR3 loop reads CASSTQGPSYNEQFF. DNA of the CDR3: TGTGCCAGCAGTACCCAGGGTCCCTCCTACAATGAGCAGTTCTTC.

The chain uses TRBV19 and TRBJ1-1; 8 positions agree with TRBD1. With 9 bases clipped from V and 1 base from J, the junction kept 10 bases outside the gene matches. The CDR3 is 15 amino acids. CDR1 LNHDA and CDR2 SQIVND come from the germline V gene (reference sequence). This CDR3 reads CASSGDRQSNTEAFF. CDR3 DNA: TGTGCCAGCAGTGGGGACAGGCAATCGAACACTGAAGCTTTCTTT.

This clone was observed a single time. The CDR3 region is CASSQAEEVFGNTEAFF. In DNA, the CDR3 is TGTGCCAGCAGCCAAGCCGAAGAGGTGTTTGGGAACACTGAAGCTTTCTTT. The chain links TRBV14 to TRBJ1-1; unclear D gene. Germline CDR1 and CDR2: SGHDN and FVKESK. The CDR3 sequence is 17 residues long. With 1 base removed from V and 1 base from J, the gap between germline ends came to 16 bases.

J is TRBJ2-5 and V is TRBV10-3; 9 positions match TRBD1. In germline, CDR1 is ENHRY, CDR2 SYGVKD. V lost 4 bases and J lost 3; bases outside the gene matches: 0. The CDR3 covers 13 residues. The CDR3 nucleotides are TGTGCCATCAGTGGGACAGGGGAAGAGACCCAGTACTTC. It encodes CAISGTGEETQYF.

The CDR3: CASSRIQGGTEAFF. CDR3 nucleotides: TGTGCCAGCAGTCGAATTCAGGGAGGCACTGAAGCTTTCTTT. This sequence joins TRBV27 and TRBJ1-1; possible D gene TRBD1, 5 bases. V lost 5 bases and J 4 bases, leaving 14 bases between the germline ends. The CDR3 loop spans 14 amino acids. Germline V CDR1 and CDR2: MNHEY, SMNVEV (reference sequence).

The CDR3 sequence is CASSLATSGSYEQYF. The CDR3 coding sequence is TGTGCCAGCAGCTTAGCAACTAGCGGGAGCTACGAGCAGTACTTC. The gene calls are TRBV7-2 and TRBJ2-7; 11 bases are shared with TRBD2. The CDR3 runs 15 residues. Trimming took 0 bases from V and 3 from J; bases not matched to a gene: 1. Germline lookup yields CDR1 SGHTA and CDR2 FQGNSA.

This sequence joins TRBV5-1 and TRBJ2-3; 7 bases are a match to TRBD1. Germline CDR1 reads SGHRS; CDR2 reads YFSETQ. This CDR3 is 15 amino acids long. The junction had 10 bases not matched to a gene; V was cut back by 4 bases and J by 5 bases. CDR3 coding DNA: TGCGCCAGCAGCCCCGGGACAGCCATGGGAGATACGCAGTATTTT. This sequence encodes CASSPGTAMGDTQYF. Drawing the rest from reference TRBV5-1 and TRBJ2-3, the complete variable domain is KAGVTQTPRYLIKTRGQQVTLSCSPISGHRSVSWYQQTPGQGLQFLFEYFSETQRNKGNFPGRFSGRQFSNSRSEMNVSTLELGDSALYLCASSPGTAMGDTQYFGPGTRLTVL.

This clone has only a few counts. The chain employs TRBV5-8 and TRBJ2-6; D remains ambiguous. Germline V lookup: CDR1 SGHTS, CDR2 YDEGEE. The CDR3 length is 17 residues. V was pared by 0 bases and J by 0 bases, with 10 bases between. The CDR3 sequence is CASSLAIWLSGANVLTF. The CDR3 DNA follows: TGTGCCAGCAGCTTGGCCATTTGGCTCTCTGGGGCCAACGTCCTGACTTTC.